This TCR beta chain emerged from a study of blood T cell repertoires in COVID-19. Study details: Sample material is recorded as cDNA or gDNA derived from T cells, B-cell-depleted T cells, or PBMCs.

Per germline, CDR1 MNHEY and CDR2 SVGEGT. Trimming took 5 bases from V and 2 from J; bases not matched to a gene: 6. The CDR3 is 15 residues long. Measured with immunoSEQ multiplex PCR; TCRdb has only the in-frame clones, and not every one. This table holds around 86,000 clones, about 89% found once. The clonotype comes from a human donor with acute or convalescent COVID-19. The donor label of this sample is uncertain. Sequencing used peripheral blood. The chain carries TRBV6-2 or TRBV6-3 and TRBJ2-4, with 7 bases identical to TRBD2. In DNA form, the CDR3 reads TGTGCCAGCAGTATCACGCGGGGGACCAAAAACATTCAGTACTTC. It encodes CASSITRGTKNIQYF.